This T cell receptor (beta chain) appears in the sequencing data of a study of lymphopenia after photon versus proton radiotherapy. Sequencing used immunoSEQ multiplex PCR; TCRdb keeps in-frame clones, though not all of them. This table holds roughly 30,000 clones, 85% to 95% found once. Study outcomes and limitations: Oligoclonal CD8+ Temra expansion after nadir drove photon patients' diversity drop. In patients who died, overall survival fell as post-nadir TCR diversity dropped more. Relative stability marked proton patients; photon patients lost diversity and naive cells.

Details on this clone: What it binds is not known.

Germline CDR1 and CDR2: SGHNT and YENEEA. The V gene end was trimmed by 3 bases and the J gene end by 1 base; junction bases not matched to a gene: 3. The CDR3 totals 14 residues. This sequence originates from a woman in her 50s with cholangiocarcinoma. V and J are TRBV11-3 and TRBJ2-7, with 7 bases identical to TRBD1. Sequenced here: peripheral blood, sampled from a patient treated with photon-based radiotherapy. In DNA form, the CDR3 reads TGTGCCAGCAGCTTGGGGACAGATTCCTACGAGCAGTACTTC. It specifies CASSLGTDSYEQYF.